The TCR beta chain under discussion was sequenced for a study of blood T cell repertoires in COVID-19. Authors' processing steps: Reference gene primer amplification gave nucleated cell count estimates. Measured with immunoSEQ multiplex PCR; TCRdb has only the in-frame clones, and not every one. That table supplies the V and J calls and clone size; D and trimming were determined from the DNA. The sample lists over 130,000 clones, 80% to 85% occurring once. The germline V gene encodes CDR1 MNHNS and CDR2 SASEGT. V was pared by 1 base and J by 2 bases, with 12 bases between. The CDR3 length is 15 residues.

This receptor was identified in a human donor in a cohort sampled during active COVID-19. This chain links TRBV6-1 with TRBJ2-7; maybe TRBD2 (7 bases). Sequenced material: peripheral blood. CDR3 loop: CASSEDEGGAYEQYF. Here the CDR3 DNA reads TGTGCCAGCAGTGAAGACGAGGGGGGGGCCTACGAGCAGTACTTC.